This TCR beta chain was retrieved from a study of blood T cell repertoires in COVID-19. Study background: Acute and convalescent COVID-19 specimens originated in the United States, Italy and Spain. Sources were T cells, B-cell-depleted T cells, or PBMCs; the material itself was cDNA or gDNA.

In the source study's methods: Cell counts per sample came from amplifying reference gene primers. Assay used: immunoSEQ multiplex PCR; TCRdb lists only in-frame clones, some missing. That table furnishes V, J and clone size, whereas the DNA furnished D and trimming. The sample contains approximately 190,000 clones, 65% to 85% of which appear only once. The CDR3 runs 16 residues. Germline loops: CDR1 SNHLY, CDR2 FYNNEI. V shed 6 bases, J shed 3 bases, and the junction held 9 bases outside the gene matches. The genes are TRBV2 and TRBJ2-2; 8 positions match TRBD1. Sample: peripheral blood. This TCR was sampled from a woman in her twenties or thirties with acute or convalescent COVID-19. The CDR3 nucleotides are TGTGCCAGCAGGGAACAGGGGGTGGGGTACACCGGGGAGCTGTTTTTT. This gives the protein CASREQGVGYTGELFF.